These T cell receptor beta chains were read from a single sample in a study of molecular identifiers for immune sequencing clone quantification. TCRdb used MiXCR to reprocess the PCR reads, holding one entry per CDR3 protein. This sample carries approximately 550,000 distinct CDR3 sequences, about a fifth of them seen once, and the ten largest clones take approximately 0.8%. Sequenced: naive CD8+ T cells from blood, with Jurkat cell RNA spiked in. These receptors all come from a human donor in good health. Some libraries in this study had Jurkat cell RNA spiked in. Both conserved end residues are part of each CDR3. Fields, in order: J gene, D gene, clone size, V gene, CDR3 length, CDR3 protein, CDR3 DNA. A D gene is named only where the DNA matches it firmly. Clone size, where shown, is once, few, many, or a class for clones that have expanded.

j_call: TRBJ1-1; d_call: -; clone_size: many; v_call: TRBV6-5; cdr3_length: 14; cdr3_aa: CASIPAGMYTEAFF; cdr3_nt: TGTGCCAGCATACCGGCAGGGATGTACACTGAAGCTTTCTTT
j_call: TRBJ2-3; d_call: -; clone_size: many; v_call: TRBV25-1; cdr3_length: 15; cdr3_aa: CASRAGTDSTDTQYF; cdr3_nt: TGTGCCAGCAGGGCCGGGACGGACAGCACAGATACGCAGTATTTT
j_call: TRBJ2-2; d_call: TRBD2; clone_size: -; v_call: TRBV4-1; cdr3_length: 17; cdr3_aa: CASSQDLASGGRRELFF; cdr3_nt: TGCGCCAGCAGCCAAGATTTGGCTAGCGGGGGGCGTAGGGAGCTGTTTTTT
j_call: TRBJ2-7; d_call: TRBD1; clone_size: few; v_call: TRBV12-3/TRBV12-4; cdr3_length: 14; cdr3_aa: CASSQTGITYEQYF; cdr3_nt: TGTGCCAGCAGTCAGACAGGGATTACCTACGAGCAGTACTTC
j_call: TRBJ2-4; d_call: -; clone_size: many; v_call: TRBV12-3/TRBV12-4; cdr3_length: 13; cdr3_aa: CASSLQGKNIQYF; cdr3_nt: TGTGCCAGCAGTTTACAGGGTAAAAACATTCAGTACTTC
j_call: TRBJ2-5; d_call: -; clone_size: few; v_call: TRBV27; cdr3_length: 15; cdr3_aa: CASRSAWSFSETQYF; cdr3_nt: TGTGCCAGCAGGTCAGCATGGAGTTTCTCGGAGACCCAGTACTTC
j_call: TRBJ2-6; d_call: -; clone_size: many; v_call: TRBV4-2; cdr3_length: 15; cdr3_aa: CASSQAATRGNVLTF; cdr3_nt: TGTGCCAGCAGCCAAGCGGCCACAAGGGGCAACGTCCTGACTTTC
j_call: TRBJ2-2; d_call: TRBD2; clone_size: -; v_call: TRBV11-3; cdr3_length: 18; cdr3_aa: CASSHRLAGGLGGGELFF; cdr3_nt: TGTGCCAGCAGCCACCGACTAGCGGGGGGACTCGGCGGCGGGGAGCTGTTTTTT
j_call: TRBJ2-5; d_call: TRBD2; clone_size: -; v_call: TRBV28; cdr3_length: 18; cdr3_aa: CASSLDLLAESHQETQYF; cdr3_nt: TGTGCCAGCAGTTTGGATCTACTAGCGGAGTCCCACCAAGAGACCCAGTACTTC
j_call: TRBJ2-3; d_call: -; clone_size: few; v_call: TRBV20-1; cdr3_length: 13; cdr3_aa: CSAPDGYPDTQYF; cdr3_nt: TGCAGTGCCCCAGATGGGTACCCAGATACGCAGTATTTT
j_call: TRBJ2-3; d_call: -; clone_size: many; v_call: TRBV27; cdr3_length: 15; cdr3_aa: CASTSSPVGTDTQYF; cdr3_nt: TGTGCCAGCACCTCCTCTCCGGTTGGCACAGATACGCAGTATTTT
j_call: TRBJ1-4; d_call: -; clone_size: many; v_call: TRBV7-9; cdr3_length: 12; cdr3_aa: CASSSSGAKLFF; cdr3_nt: TGTGCCAGCAGCTCCTCAGGGGCGAAACTGTTTTTT
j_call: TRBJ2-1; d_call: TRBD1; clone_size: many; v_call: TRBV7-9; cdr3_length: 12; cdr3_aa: CASSPQGDEQFF; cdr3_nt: TGTGCCAGCAGCCCACAGGGGGATGAGCAGTTCTTC
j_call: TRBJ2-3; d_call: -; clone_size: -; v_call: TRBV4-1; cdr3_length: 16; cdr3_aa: CASSQSAGAETDTQYF; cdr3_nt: TGCGCCAGCAGCCAATCGGCGGGGGCTGAGACAGATACGCAGTATTTT
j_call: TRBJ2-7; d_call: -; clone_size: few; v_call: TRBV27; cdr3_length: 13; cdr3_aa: CASRIGRAYEQYF; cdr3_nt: TGTGCCAGCAGGATAGGACGGGCCTACGAGCAGTACTTC
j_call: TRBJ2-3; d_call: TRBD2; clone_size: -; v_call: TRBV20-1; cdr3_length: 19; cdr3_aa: CSARDREVGTSGSFDTQYF; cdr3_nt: TGCAGTGCTAGAGATCGTGAGGTCGGGACTAGCGGGAGTTTTGATACGCAGTATTTT
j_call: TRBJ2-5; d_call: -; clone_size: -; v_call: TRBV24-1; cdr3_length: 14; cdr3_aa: CVTSTPVGNETQYF; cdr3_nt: TGTGTCACCAGTACCCCGGTGGGGAATGAGACCCAGTACTTC
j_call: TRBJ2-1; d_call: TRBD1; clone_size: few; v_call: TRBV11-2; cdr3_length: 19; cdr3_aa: CASSLGALTGAFSYNEQFF; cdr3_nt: TGTGCCAGCAGCTTAGGGGCCTTGACAGGGGCGTTCTCCTACAATGAGCAGTTCTTC
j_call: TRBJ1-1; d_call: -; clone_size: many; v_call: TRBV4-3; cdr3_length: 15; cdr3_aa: CASSHDLTPNTEAFF; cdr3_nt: TGCGCCAGCAGCCATGACCTCACACCGAACACTGAAGCTTTCTTT
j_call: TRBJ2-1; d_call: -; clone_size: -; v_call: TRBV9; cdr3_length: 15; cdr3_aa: CASSVRGNSYNEQFF; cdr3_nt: TGTGCCAGCAGCGTACGAGGGAACTCCTACAATGAGCAGTTCTTC
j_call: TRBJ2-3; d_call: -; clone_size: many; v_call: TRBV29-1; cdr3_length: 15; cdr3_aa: CSVKGTHQSTDTQYF; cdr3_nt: TGCAGCGTTAAAGGGACGCACCAGAGCACAGATACGCAGTATTTT
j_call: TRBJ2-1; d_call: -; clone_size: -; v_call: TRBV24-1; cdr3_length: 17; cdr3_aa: CATSDSAEGAPLDEQFF; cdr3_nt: TGTGCCACCAGTGATTCGGCGGAGGGGGCTCCTTTGGATGAGCAGTTCTTC
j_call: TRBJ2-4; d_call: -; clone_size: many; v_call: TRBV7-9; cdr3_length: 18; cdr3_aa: CASSLVGQGKGGYSIQYF; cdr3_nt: TGTGCCAGCAGCTTAGTGGGCCAGGGGAAAGGTGGTTATAGCATTCAGTACTTC
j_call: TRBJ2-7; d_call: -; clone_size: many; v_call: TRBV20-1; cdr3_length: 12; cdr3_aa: CSAGYGAYEQYF; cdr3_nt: TGCAGTGCTGGCTACGGCGCCTACGAGCAGTACTTC
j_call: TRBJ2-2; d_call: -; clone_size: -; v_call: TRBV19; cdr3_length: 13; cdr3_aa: CASSTGIGGELFF; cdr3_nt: TGTGCCAGTAGTACCGGGATTGGCGGGGAGCTGTTTTTT
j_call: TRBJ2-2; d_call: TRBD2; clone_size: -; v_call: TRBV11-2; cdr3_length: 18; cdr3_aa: CASSASKASGGPRGELFF; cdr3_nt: TGTGCCAGCAGCGCCAGCAAGGCTAGCGGGGGGCCCAGGGGGGAGCTGTTTTTT